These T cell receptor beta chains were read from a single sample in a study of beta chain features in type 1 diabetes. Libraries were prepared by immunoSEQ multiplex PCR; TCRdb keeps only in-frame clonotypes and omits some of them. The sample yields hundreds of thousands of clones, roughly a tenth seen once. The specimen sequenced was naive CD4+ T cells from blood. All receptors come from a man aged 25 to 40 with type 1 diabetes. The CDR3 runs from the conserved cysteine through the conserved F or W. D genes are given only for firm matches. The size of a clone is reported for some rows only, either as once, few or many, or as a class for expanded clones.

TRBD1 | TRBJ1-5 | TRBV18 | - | TGTGCCAGCTCACCGGGGACAGGGAATCAGCCCCAGCATTTT | CASSPGTGNQPQHF
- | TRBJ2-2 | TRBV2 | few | TGTGCCAGCAGTGTATACACCGGGGAGCTGTTTTTT | CASSVYTGELFF
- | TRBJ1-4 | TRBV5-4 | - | TGTGCCAGCAGCTTGACGCCACGAGACAGGCCGGGAACTAATGAAAAACTGTTTTTT | CASSLTPRDRPGTNEKLFF
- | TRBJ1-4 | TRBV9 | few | TGTGCCAGCAGCCTCACGGACAGCCTCGAAAAACTGTTTTTT | CASSLTDSLEKLFF
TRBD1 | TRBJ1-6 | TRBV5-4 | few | TGTGCCAGCAGCTTGGCGACAGGGAATAATTCACCCCTCCACTTT | CASSLATGNNSPLHF
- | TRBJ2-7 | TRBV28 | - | TGTGCCGCCAGCACCCAGGGGAGGGGCTACGAGCAGTACTTC | CAASTQGRGYEQYF
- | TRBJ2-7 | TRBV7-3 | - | TGTGCCAGCAGCTTCGGGCCGAGGGATGAGCAGTACTTC | CASSFGPRDEQYF
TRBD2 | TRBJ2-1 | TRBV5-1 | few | TGCGCCAGCAGCTTGACTAGCGGAAACAATGAGCAGTTCTTC | CASSLTSGNNEQFF
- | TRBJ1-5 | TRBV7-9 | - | TGTGCCAGCAGCAAGGAGTACAATCAGCCCCAGCATTTT | CASSKEYNQPQHF
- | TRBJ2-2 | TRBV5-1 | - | TGCGCCAGCAGCCGGAGCACCGGGGAGCTGTTTTTT | CASSRSTGELFF
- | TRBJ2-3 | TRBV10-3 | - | TGTGCCATCAGGGTCGGAGCCTCTAGCACAGATACGCAGTATTTT | CAIRVGASSTDTQYF
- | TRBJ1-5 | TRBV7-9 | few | TGTGCCAGCAGCCTCAGCGGGCATCAGCCCCAGCATTTT | CASSLSGHQPQHF
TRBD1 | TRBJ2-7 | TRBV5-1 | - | TGCGCCAGCAGCTCACAACCTCCCGGGACAGGGGTTTCCTACGAGCAGTACTTC | CASSSQPPGTGVSYEQYF
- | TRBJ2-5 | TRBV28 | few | TGTGCCAGCAGCCCCGACAGCGTTCAGACCCAGTACTTC | CASSPDSVQTQYF
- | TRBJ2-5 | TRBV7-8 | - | TGTGCCAGCACCAGAGCCCGGAGGGGCGGGGAGACCCAGTACTTC | CASTRARRGGETQYF
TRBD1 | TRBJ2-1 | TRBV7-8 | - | TGTGCCAGCAGCTTCGACAGGGACAATGAGCAGTTCTTC | CASSFDRDNEQFF
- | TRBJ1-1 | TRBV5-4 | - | TGTGCCAGCAGCCCTCGACAAGCCGGGGTCAACACTGAAGCTTTCTTT | CASSPRQAGVNTEAFF
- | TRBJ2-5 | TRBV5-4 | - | TGTGCCAGCAGCTTGGCTGGGGCAGGGGAGACCCAGTACTTC | CASSLAGAGETQYF
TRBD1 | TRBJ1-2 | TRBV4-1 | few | TGCGCCAGCAGCCCAGGGGGCGCTTGGGGGGACTATGGCTACACCTTC | CASSPGGAWGDYGYTF
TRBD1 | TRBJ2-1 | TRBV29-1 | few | TGCAGCGTTGAAGGACAGGGGGCTTACAATGAGCAGTTCTTC | CSVEGQGAYNEQFF
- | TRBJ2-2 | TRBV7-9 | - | TGTGCCAGCAGCTTGGGCCAAACCTTTGCCGGGGAGCTGTTTTTT | CASSLGQTFAGELFF
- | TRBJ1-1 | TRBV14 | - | TGTGCCAGCAGCCGGAATCAGGGGAACACTGAAGCTTTCTTT | CASSRNQGNTEAFF